This T cell receptor beta chain was sequenced during a study of OX40 agonist ivuxolimab in advanced cancers. About the full investigation: Ivuxolimab was an agonistic, fully human IgG2 monoclonal antibody directed against OX40 (CD134), a costimulatory receptor. Intravenous ivuxolimab was administered to patients every 2 weeks at six dose levels: 0.01, 0.1, 0.3, 1.5, 3 and 10 mg/kg. Of the roughly 51 patients in dose escalation, about 19 had hepatocellular carcinoma, approximately 15 had melanoma, 9 had renal cell carcinoma and 9 had head and neck cancer. A male proportion of roughly 80% and a mean age of 60 years, ranging from about 20 to 80, were recorded for the dose-escalation cohort. Prior anti-PD-1, anti-PD-L1 or anti-CTLA-4 therapy was permitted, and roughly two fifths of dose-escalation patients had received checkpoint inhibitors. Partial responses were achieved by three dose-escalation patients, of whom one had hepatocellular carcinoma and two had cutaneous melanoma. Peripheral TCRbeta sequencing aimed to test whether ivuxolimab altered TCR sequence diversity and caused clonal T-cell expansion. The paper describes the monotherapy dose-escalation part (N of about 52 patients) of the phase I trial of ivuxolimab. The full study reports these points: Low levels of normalized T-cell clonal expansion were also seen in some patients who did not respond. At doses of 0.1 to 3.0 mg/kg, clonal expansion of both CD4+ and CD8+ T cells in blood was seen between baseline and week 6. Which antigens the clonally expanded peripheral T cells were specific for was not determined. After ivuxolimab, CD8+ T cells had more expanded clones than CD4+ T cells on average. In the 0.1-3.0 mg/kg groups, partial responders had among the lowest normalized peripheral clonal expansion, particularly in CD8+ T cells.

About this clone: Its antigen remains undetermined. No much larger clonotype is one base removed from it; base qualities were not supplied.

For sequencing of the TCRbeta CDR3 region, genomic DNA was extracted from the sorted cells. TCRbeta CDR3 regions were sequenced using the immunoSEQ Assay. TCRdb carries this immuneACCESS record with in-frame sequences only. Its versions omit some clonotypes, under half of them owing to an unresolved V gene in the studies checked, with the rest unexplained. Present in this sample are about 98,000 clones, around 85% of which were seen just once. The leading ten clones occupy 0.5% to 0.55% of the sample. V and J are trimmed by 6 bases and 8 bases, and the gene matches miss 5 bases of the junction. The CDR1 and CDR2 encoded by the germline V gene are MNHEY and SVGAGI. The CDR3 spans 13 residues, from the cysteine through the phenylalanine. The CDR3 DNA has 39 bases and is translated from base 1. The trial excluded patients who had a history of autoimmune disease or who were on systemic immunosuppression. Peripheral blood for TCR sequencing was drawn from every dose cohort at baseline, at cycle 4 day 1 and at cycle 7 day 1. Samples came from an open-label, multicenter, first-in-human phase I dose-escalation trial of ivuxolimab. The trial enrolled adults with locally advanced or metastatic head and neck squamous cell, hepatocellular, melanoma or renal cell carcinoma. Before TCR sequencing, CD4+ T cells and CD8+ T cells from peripheral blood were sorted into separate populations.

The sequenced sample was CD4+ or CD8+ T cells sorted from blood, obtained in a trial of the OX40 agonist ivuxolimab. This chain joins TRBV6-5 to TRBJ2-1, with 9 bases in between that match TRBD1. This receptor was obtained from an adult with an advanced solid tumor such as melanoma, head and neck, liver or kidney cancer. The CDR3 reads as follows: CASRPGQGYEQFF. Read as DNA, the sequence is TGTGCCAGCAGACCCGGACAGGGGTATGAGCAGTTCTTC.